The rows below give T cell receptor beta chains drawn from one sample of a study of T cell responses to AZD1222 COVID-19 vaccine. Only in-frame clones appear in the TCRdb table, and some are missing; sequencing was by immunoSEQ multiplex PCR. The sample shows about 130,000 clones, 85% to 90% of them seen only once. This sample comprised peripheral blood, obtained on day 0 of AZD1222 vaccination. The receptors originated from an adult in good health. CDR3s leave out the opening cysteine and the closing phenylalanine or tryptophan. The D gene is left open where the match is weak. Not every row has a clone size; where given, it reads once, few, many or a size class.

cdr3_aa v_call clone_size d_call
ASSVRLAGGGSYNEQF TRBV9 NA TRBD2
ASSLPGTDTQY TRBV5-5 NA NA
ASSSPSNEKLF TRBV5-4 NA NA
ASSEGQRTNQPQH TRBV2 NA NA
ASSFDRSYNYGYT TRBV6-5 few NA
ASSSRGTEAF TRBV5-5 NA NA
ASRYLGGADYEQY TRBV27 NA TRBD2
ASSRRGYGYT TRBV13 NA NA
ATSRPPGGTYNSPLH TRBV15 NA NA
ASSFLKGTEAF TRBV11-3 NA NA
ASIPPGRGYEQY TRBV5-5 NA NA